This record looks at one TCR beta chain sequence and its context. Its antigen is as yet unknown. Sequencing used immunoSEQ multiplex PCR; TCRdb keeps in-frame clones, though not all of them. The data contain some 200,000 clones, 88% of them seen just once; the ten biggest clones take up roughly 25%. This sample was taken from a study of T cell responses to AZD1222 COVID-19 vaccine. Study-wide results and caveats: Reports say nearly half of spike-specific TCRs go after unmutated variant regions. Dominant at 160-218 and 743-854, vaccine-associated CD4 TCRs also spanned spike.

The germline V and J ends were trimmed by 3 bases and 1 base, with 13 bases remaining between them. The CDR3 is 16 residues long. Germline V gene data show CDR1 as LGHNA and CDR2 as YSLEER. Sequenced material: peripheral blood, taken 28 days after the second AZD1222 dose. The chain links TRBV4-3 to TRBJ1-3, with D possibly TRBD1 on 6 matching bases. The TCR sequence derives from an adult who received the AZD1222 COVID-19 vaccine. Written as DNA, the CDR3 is TGCGCCAGCAGCCAGCTGGGGAGGGGGTCTGGAAACACCATATATTTT. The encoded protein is CASSQLGRGSGNTIYF.